The 21 T cell receptor beta chains below all came from one sample that was sequenced in a study of T cells in Graves' hyperthyroidism and ophthalmopathy. TCR beta CDR3 region amplification was performed from RNA transcripts. The HTBI set primed first-round TCR CDR3 RT-PCR. TCRdb recomputed calls from the multiplex PCR reads with MiXCR, one row per CDR3 protein. In the table there are approximately 370,000 distinct CDR3 sequences, 17% of which are singletons. Sequencing was done on a sample of blood. These receptors all come from a woman under 40 with Graves' hyperthyroidism that later progressed to Graves' ophthalmopathy.

This clonotype was picked up many times. This chain uses TRBV2 with TRBJ1-1; TRBD1 is a possible D gene (5 bases). CDR1 is SNHLY, CDR2 FYNNEI, per germline. The germline V and J ends were trimmed by 5 bases and 0 bases, with 16 bases remaining between them. CDR3 length: 16 residues. The CDR3 loop reads CASSLQDLGMNTEAFF. Here the CDR3 DNA reads TGTGCCAGCAGTTTACAGGATCTCGGCATGAACACTGAAGCTTTCTTT.

The sample holds many counts of this clonotype. The rearrangement links TRBV12-3 or TRBV12-4 to TRBJ2-5, with 9 bases lining up with TRBD2. V dropped 7 bases and J dropped 5; count of bases not matched to a gene: 5. This CDR3 has 13 residues. The CDR3 DNA is TGTGCCAGCACTCCCACTAGCGGGGAGACCCAGTACTTC. This sequence encodes CASTPTSGETQYF.

Points on this clonotype: One end of the junction varies from germline; a read error may be responsible. V and J are TRBV6-1 and TRBJ1-5; no clear D gene. This CDR3 comprises 12 residues. The germline gives CDR1 MNHNS, CDR2 SASEGT. This CDR3 reads CASRPPNQPRHF. The CDR3 nucleotides read TGTGCCAGCAGACCACCTAATCAGCCCCGGCATTTT.

The chain joins TRBV20-1 to TRBJ2-7; TRBD2 aligns across 10 bases. The V gene's germline CDR1 is DFQATT and CDR2 SNEGSKA (reference sequence). V gave up 6 bases and J gave up 1 base; unmatched junction bases: 3. The CDR3 length is 13 residues. The CDR3 sequence: CSAPSGGSYEQYF. The CDR3 bases are TGCAGTGCCCCTAGCGGGGGTTCCTACGAGCAGTACTTC.

The rearrangement links TRBV6-5 to TRBJ1-1; 8 bases line up with TRBD1. With 0 bases clipped from V and 0 bases from J, the junction kept 3 bases outside the gene matches. This CDR3 is 16 amino acids long. Germline values: CDR1 MNHEY, CDR2 SVGAGI. CDR3 nucleotides: TGTGCCAGCAGTTACTCAGGACAGGGAATGAACACTGAAGCTTTCTTT. Protein sequence: CASSYSGQGMNTEAFF.

The rearrangement links TRBV7-6 to TRBJ2-3; D gene unclear. Trimming removed 5 bases at V and 4 bases at J, with 16 bases between. This CDR3 is built from 15 residues. Looked up from germline, CDR1 is SGHVS and CDR2 is FNYEAQ. The CDR3 region has the DNA TGTGCCAGCAGCGAATCGAGTGGCGCTGCAGATACGCAGTATTTT. Translation: CASSESSGAADTQYF. Full variable domain (remainder filled in from reference TRBV7-6 and TRBJ2-3): GAGVSQSPRYKVTKRGQDVALRCDPISGHVSLYWYRQALGQGPEFLTYFNYEAQQDKSGLPNDRFSAERPEGSISTLTIQRTEQRDSAMYRCASSESSGAADTQYFGPGTRLTVL.

Ten or more counts support this clonotype. The rearrangement links TRBV30 to TRBJ1-2; D unresolved. The CDR3 totals 14 residues. Deletions cut 0 bases from V and 4 bases from J, with 12 bases between. Germline V gives CDR1 GTSNPN, CDR2 SVGIG (reference sequence). CDR3: CAWSVGTVTYGYTF. The CDR3 DNA reads as TGTGCCTGGAGTGTAGGAACGGTGACCTATGGCTACACCTTC.

This clonotype was picked up a small number of times. The chain combines TRBV19 with TRBJ1-1; TRBD1 aligns across 7 bases. The CDR3 is made up of 15 amino acids. From germline, CDR1 is LNHDA and CDR2 SQIVND (reference sequence). V gave up 2 bases and J gave up 0 bases; unmatched junction bases: 3. CDR3 protein: CASSITGTVNTEAFF. In nucleotides, the CDR3 is TGTGCCAGTAGTATAACCGGGACAGTGAACACTGAAGCTTTCTTT.

This clonotype was recorded at least ten times. The V and J genes are TRBV6-6 and TRBJ2-1; no firm D call. CDR1 MNHNY and CDR2 SVGAGI come from the germline V gene (reference sequence). CDR3 length: 16 amino acids. V was pared by 2 bases and J by 2 bases, with 13 bases between. DNA for the CDR3: TGTGCCAGCAGTTACAGCCGGACCGAGCCCTACAATGAGCAGTTCTTC. The encoded protein is CASSYSRTEPYNEQFF.

As regards this clonotype: A clone one base away is much larger, so this may be a read error. The missing conserved phenylalanine or tryptophan at the end of this CDR3 makes a read error likely. The chain combines TRBV28 with TRBJ1-6; 8 bases fit TRBD1. The CDR3 contains 16 residues. Germline V gene lookup returns CDR1 MDHEN and CDR2 SYDVKM. V lost 5 bases, J lost 5 bases, and 8 bases stayed unmatched. CDR3 in DNA: TGTGCCAGCAGTGCCGGGACAGGCTACAATAATTCACCCCTCCACCTT. As protein: CASSAGTGYNNSPLHL.

This clonotype was seen repeatedly, ten times or more. The rearrangement uses TRBV11-2 and TRBJ1-1; D might be TRBD1 (5 bases). Trimming cost V 5 bases and J 0 bases, with 16 bases left between them. The CDR3 spans 16 residues. The germline V gene encodes CDR1 SGHAT and CDR2 FQNNGV. Here the CDR3 DNA reads TGTGCCAGCAGCCTCAGGGAGGGCTCCATGAACACTGAAGCTTTCTTT. Translated: CASSLREGSMNTEAFF.

This clonotype was detected many times. V is TRBV18 and J is TRBJ2-2, with D unresolved. This CDR3 is built from 17 residues. The V gene's germline CDR1 is KGHSH and CDR2 LQKENI. Trimming took 3 bases from V and 0 from J, leaving 14 bases between them. The CDR3 here is CASSPPVGAANTGELFF. In DNA form, the CDR3 reads TGTGCCAGCTCACCTCCAGTGGGTGCCGCGAACACCGGGGAGCTGTTTTTT. Full variable domain (remainder filled in from reference TRBV18 and TRBJ2-2): NAGVMQNPRHLVRRRGQEARLRCSPMKGHSHVYWYRQLPEEGLKFMVYLQKENIIDESGMPKERFSAEFPKEGPSILRIQQVVRGDSAAYFCASSPPVGAANTGELFFGEGSRLTVL.

The sample holds a few counts of this clonotype. The chain combines TRBV5-1 with TRBJ2-1; 7 bases fit TRBD1. V lost 0 bases to trimming and J lost 1 base; unmatched junction nucleotides: 4. This CDR3 has 16 residues. CDR1 SGHRS and CDR2 YFSETQ come from the germline V gene. The CDR3 loop is CASSLAPRGSYNEQFF. CDR3 DNA: TGCGCCAGCAGCTTGGCTCCCAGGGGGTCCTACAATGAGCAGTTCTTC.

This clonotype has at least ten counts. J is TRBJ1-1 and V is TRBV6-1; no clear D gene. This CDR3 comprises 13 residues. Germline V CDR1 and CDR2: MNHNS, SASEGT. Trimming cost V 6 bases and J 5 bases, with 13 bases left between them. The CDR3 loop reads CASRNVVGTEAFF. CDR3 coding DNA: TGTGCCAGCAGAAACGTCGTTGGGACTGAAGCTTTCTTT.

This clonotype was observed many times. The chain recombines TRBV19 with TRBJ2-1, with 8 bases matching TRBD2. CDR1 is LNHDA and CDR2 is SQIVND in the germline V gene (reference sequence). With 6 bases clipped from V and 0 bases from J, the junction kept 4 bases outside the gene matches. This CDR3 has 15 amino acids. This chain's CDR3 is CASRTSASSYNEQFF. The CDR3 DNA sequence: TGTGCCAGTAGGACTAGCGCGAGCTCCTACAATGAGCAGTTCTTC. Complete variable domain (other parts from reference TRBV19 and TRBJ2-1): DGGITQSPKYLFRKEGQNVTLSCEQNLNHDAMYWYRQDPGQGLRLIYYSQIVNDFQKGDIAEGYSVSREKKESFPLTVTSAQKNPTAFYLCASRTSASSYNEQFFGPGTRLTVL.

In this sample, this clonotype turned up many times. The chain carries TRBV28 and TRBJ2-5; tentative D call: TRBD2 (5 bases). Trimming stripped 5 bases from V and 1 base from J, with 11 bases between. This CDR3 spans 14 amino acids. Looked up from germline, CDR1 is MDHEN and CDR2 is SYDVKM. Here the CDR3 reads CASSQPGTQETQYF. CDR3 nucleotides: TGTGCCAGCAGTCAGCCGGGAACCCAAGAGACCCAGTACTTC.

This clonotype was seen only a few times. The chain carries TRBV7-9 and TRBJ1-1; D is perhaps TRBD1 (6 bases). Germline-derived CDR1 and CDR2 are SEHNR and FQNEAQ (reference sequence). The V gene lost 4 bases and the J gene lost 6 bases, with 18 bases spanning the gap. The CDR3 runs 15 residues. CDR3 in DNA: TGTGCCAGCAGCTCATGGACGGGGGGCGGCGCTGAAGCTTTCTTT. The encoded protein is CASSSWTGGGAEAFF.

This clonotype has only a few counts. The chain combines TRBV28 with TRBJ2-1; D unclear. The V end lost 2 bases, the J end lost 5 bases, and 10 bases lay between the germline ends. The CDR3 totals 14 residues. Germline V gives CDR1 MDHEN, CDR2 SYDVKM. As DNA, the CDR3 is TGTGCCAGCAGTTTAAACGGGCCACACAATGAGCAGTTCTTC. Its protein is CASSLNGPHNEQFF. The full variable domain, completed using reference TRBV28 and TRBJ2-1, is DVKVTQSSRYLVKRTGEKVFLECVQDMDHENMFWYRQDPGLGLRLIYFSYDVKMKEKGDIPEGYSVSREKKERFSLILESASTNQTSMYLCASSLNGPHNEQFFGPGTRLTVL.

This clonotype appeared a few times. The chain joins TRBV20-1 to TRBJ1-2; D not resolved. Germline CDR1 reads DFQATT; CDR2 reads SNEGSKA (reference sequence). V was pared by 6 bases and J by 2 bases, with 16 bases between. This CDR3 region has 14 residues. The CDR3 nucleotides read TGCAGTGCAGACCGACGGAACGCAAACTATGGCTACACCTTC. Translation gives CSADRRNANYGYTF.

The chain links TRBV3-1 to TRBJ2-2; D ambiguous. V was shortened by 2 bases and J by 4 bases, with 14 bases between the two germline ends. The CDR3 contains 16 residues. Per the germline V gene, CDR1 is LGHDT and CDR2 is YNNKEL (reference sequence). For the CDR3, the DNA is TGTGCCAGCAGCCAACGAGGTAGCCCCCTCACCGGGGAGCTGTTTTTT. It encodes CASSQRGSPLTGELFF.

This clonotype has a handful of counts. This chain joins TRBV6-6 and TRBJ2-3, with TRBD1 matching 7 bases. Germline CDR1 MNHNY, CDR2 SVGAGI (reference sequence). The CDR3 has 16 residues. J lost 5 bases, V lost 0 bases, and 8 bases had no gene match. The CDR3 DNA follows: TGTGCCAGCAGTTACTCTTGGAGACAGGGAAAAGATACGCAGTATTTT. Its protein product is CASSYSWRQGKDTQYF.